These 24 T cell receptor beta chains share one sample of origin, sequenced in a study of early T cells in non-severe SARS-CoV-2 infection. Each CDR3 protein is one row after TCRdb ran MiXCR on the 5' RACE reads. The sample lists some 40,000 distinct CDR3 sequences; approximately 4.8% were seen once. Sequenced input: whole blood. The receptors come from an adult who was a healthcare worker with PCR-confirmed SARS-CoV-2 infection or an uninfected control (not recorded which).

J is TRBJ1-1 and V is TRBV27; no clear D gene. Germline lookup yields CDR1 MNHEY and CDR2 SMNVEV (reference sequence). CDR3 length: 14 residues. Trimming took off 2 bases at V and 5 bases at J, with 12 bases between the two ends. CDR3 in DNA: TGTGCCAGCAGTTTAAGGCCTTCGAGAACTGAAGCTTTCTTT. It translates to CASSLRPSRTEAFF.

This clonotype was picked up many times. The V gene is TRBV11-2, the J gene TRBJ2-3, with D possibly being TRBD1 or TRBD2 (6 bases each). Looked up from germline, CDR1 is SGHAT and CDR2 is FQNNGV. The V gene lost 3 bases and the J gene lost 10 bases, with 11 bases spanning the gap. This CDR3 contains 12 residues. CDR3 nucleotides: TGTGCCAGCAGCTTCAACCGGGGGCCGCAGTATTTT. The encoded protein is CASSFNRGPQYF.

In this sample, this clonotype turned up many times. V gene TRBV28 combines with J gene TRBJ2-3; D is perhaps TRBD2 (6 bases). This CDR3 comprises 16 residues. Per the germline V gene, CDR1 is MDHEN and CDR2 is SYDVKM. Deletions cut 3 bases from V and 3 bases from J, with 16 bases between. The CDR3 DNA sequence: TGTGCCAGCAGTTTCAGTAGTGGGGGGTGGACAGATACGCAGTATTTT. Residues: CASSFSSGGWTDTQYF.

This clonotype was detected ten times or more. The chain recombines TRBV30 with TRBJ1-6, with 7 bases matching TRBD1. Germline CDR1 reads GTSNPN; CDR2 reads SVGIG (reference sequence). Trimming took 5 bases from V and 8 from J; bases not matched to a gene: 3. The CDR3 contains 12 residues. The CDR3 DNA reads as TGTGCCTGGTCCGGGACAGATTCACCCCTCCACTTT. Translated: CAWSGTDSPLHF.

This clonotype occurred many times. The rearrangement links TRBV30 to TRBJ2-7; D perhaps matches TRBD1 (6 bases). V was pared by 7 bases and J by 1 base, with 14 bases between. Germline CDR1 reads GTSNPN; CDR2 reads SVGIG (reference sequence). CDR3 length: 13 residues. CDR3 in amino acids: CAYQGTFSYEQYF. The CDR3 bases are TGTGCCTACCAGGGGACCTTTTCCTACGAGCAGTACTTC. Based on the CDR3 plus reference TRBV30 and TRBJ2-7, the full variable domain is SQTIHQWPATLVQPVGSPLSLECTVEGTSNPNLYWYRQAAGRGLQLLFYSVGIGQISSEVPQNLSASRPQDRQFILSSKKLLLSDSGFYLCAYQGTFSYEQYFGPGTRLTVT.

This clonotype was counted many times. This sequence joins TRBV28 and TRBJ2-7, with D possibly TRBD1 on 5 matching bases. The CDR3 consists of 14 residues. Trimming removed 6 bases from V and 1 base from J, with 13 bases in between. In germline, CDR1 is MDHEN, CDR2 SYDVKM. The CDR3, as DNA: TGTGCCAGCAGAAAGCAGGGAAAGTCCTACGAGCAGTACTTC. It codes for CASRKQGKSYEQYF.

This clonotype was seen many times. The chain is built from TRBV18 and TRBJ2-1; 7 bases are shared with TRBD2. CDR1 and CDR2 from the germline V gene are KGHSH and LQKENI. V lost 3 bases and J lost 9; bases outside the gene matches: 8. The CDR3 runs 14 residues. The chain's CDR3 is CASSPTAGEGEQFF. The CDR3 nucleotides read TGTGCCAGCTCACCCACGGCGGGAGAGGGTGAGCAGTTCTTC.

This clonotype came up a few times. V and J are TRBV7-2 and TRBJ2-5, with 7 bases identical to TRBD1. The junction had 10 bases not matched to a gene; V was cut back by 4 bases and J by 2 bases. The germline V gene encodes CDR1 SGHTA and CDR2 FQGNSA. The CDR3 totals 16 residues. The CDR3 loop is CASSSQGGGQQETQYF. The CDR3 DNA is TGTGCCAGCAGCTCGCAAGGGGGCGGACAGCAAGAGACCCAGTACTTC.

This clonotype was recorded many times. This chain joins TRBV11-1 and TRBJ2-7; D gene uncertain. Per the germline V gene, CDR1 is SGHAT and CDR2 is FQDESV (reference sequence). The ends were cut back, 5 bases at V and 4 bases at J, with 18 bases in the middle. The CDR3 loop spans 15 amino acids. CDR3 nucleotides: TGTGCCAGCAGCGTACGGACCTCCGCCGGATACGAGCAGTACTTC. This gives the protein CASSVRTSAGYEQYF.

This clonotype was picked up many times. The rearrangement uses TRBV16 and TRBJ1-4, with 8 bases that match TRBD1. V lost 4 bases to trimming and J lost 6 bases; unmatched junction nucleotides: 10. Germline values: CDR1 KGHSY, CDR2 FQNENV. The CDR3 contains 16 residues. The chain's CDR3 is CASSLLSGQGDEKLFF. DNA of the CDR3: TGTGCCAGCAGCCTTCTTAGCGGACAGGGAGATGAAAAACTGTTTTTT.

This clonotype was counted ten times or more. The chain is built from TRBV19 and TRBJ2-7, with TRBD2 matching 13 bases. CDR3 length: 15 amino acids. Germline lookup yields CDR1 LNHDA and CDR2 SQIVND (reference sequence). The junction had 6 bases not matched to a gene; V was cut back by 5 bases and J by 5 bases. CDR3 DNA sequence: TGTGCCAGTAGTCTGGGACTAGCGGGACTCGACGAGCAGTACTTC. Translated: CASSLGLAGLDEQYF.

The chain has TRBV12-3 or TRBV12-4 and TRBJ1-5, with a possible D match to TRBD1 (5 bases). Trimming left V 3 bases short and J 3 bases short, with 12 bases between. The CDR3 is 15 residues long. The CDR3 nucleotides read TGTGCCAGCAGTTTTAATGGGGGGACCAATCAGCCCCAGCATTTT. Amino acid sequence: CASSFNGGTNQPQHF.

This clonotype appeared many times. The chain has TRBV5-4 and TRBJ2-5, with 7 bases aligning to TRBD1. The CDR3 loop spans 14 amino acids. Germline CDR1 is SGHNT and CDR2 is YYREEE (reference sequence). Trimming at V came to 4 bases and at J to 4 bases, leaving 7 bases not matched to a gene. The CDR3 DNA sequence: TGTGCCAGCAGCCCGGACAGGAACTTAGAGACCCAGTACTTC. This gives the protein CASSPDRNLETQYF.

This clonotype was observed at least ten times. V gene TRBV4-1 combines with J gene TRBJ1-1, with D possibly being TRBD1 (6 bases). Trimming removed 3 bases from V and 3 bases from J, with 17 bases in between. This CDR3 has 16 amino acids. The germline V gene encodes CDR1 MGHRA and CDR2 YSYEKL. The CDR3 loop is CASSHFASGADTEAFF. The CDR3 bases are TGCGCCAGCAGCCATTTCGCGTCGGGGGCTGACACTGAAGCTTTCTTT.

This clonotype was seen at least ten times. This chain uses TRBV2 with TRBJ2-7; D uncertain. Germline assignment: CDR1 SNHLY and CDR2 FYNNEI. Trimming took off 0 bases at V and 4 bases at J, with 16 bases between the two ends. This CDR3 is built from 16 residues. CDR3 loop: CASSEALSETPYEQYF. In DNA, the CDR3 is TGTGCCAGCAGTGAAGCGCTTAGTGAGACACCATACGAGCAGTACTTC.

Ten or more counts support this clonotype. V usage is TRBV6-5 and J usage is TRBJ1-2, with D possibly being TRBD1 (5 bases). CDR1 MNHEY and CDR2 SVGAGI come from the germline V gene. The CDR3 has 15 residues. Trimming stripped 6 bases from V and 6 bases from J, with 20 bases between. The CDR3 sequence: CASSSTRSGGDGYTF. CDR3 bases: TGTGCCAGCAGCTCCACCCGGTCCGGGGGAGATGGCTACACCTTC.

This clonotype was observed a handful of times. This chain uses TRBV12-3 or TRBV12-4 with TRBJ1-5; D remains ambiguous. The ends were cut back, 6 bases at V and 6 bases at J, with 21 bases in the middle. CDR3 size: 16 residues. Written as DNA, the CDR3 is TGTGCCAGCAGCTCGCTCCCCCCACAGCTCGGTCAGCCCCAGCATTTT. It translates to CASSSLPPQLGQPQHF.

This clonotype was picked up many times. The CDR3 loop is CASSNQGHTEAFF. The CDR3 DNA is TGTGCCAGCAGCAATCAGGGTCACACTGAAGCTTTCTTT. The rearrangement links TRBV21-1 to TRBJ1-1; the D call TRBD1 from the table was never checked on the DNA. TRBV21-1 counts as a pseudogene. The CDR3 loop spans 13 amino acids.

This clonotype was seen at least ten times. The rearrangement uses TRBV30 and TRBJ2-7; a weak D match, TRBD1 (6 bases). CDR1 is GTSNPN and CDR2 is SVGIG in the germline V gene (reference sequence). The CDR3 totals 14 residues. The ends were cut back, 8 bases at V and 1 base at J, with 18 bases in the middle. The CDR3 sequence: CAGGPGMRSYEQYF. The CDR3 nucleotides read TGTGCCGGGGGCCCGGGGATGAGGTCCTACGAGCAGTACTTC. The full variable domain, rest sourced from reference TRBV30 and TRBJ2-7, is SQTIHQWPATLVQPVGSPLSLECTVEGTSNPNLYWYRQAAGRGLQLLFYSVGIGQISSEVPQNLSASRPQDRQFILSSKKLLLSDSGFYLCAGGPGMRSYEQYFGPGTRLTVT.

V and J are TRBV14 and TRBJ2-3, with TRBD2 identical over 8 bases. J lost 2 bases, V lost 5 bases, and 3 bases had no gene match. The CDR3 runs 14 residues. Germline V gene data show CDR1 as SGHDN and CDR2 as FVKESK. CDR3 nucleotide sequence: TGTGCCAGCAGCGGCGGGGGGCCCACAGATACGCAGTATTTT. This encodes CASSGGGPTDTQYF.

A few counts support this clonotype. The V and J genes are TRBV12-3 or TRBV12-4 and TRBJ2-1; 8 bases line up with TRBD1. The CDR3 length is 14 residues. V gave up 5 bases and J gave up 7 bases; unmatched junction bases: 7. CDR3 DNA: TGTGCCAGCAGTCAAAGGACAGGGAGTAATGAGCAGTTCTTC. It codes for CASSQRTGSNEQFF.

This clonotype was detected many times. Written as DNA, the CDR3 is TGCAGTGCTAGTCCGCGGGGAAACACCATATATTTT. It codes for CSASPRGNTIYF. The chain employs TRBV20-1 and TRBJ1-3; D unclear. V dropped 3 bases and J dropped 4 bases, with 7 bases sitting between them. CDR1 is DFQATT and CDR2 is SNEGSKA in the germline V gene (reference sequence). The CDR3 has 12 amino acids.

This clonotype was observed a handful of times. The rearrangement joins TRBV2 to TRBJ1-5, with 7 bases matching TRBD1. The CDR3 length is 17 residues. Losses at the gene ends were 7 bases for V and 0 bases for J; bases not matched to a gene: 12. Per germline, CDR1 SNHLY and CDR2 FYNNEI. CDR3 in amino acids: CASNGQAQAYSNQPQHF. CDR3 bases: TGTGCCAGCAATGGACAGGCACAAGCTTATAGCAATCAGCCCCAGCATTTT.

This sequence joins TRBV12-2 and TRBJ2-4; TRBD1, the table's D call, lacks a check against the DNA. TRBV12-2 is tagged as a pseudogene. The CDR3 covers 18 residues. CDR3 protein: CASRIPGHTHIAKNIQYF. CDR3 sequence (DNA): TGTGCAAGTCGCATACCCGGGCACACACATATAGCCAAAAACATTCAGTACTTC.